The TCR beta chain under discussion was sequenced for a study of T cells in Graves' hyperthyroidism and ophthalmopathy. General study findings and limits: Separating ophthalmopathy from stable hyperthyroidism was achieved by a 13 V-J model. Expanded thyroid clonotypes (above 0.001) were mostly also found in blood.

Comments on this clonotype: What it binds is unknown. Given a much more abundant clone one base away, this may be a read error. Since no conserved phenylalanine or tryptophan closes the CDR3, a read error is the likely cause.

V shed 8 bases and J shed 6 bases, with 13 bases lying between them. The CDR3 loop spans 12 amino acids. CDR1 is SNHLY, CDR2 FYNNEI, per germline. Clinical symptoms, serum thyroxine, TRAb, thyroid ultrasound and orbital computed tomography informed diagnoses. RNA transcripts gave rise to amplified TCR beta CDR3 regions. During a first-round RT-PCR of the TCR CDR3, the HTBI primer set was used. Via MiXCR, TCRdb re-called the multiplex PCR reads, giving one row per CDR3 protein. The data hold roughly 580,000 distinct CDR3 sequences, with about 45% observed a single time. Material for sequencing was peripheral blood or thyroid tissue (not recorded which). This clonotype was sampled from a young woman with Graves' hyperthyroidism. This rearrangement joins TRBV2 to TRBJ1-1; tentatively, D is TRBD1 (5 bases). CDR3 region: CASGHGGAEAFL. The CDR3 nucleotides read TGTGCCAGCGGCCATGGGGGTGCTGAAGCTTTCCTT.